This TCR beta chain was found in a study of vaccination and CD4 T cells after COVID-19. The treatment denotes: roughly ten-day PBMC culture with coronavirus spike peptide pools or control peptides (ViraFEST assay). In the case of this clonotype: The antigen remains undetermined.

Sequence data for DNA of cultured CD4+ T cells were generated by the Oncomine TCR Beta short-read assay. Using its own MiXCR run on the PCR reads, TCRdb lists one record per CDR3 protein. This sample has 9,500 to 12,000 distinct CDR3 sequences, with around 58% found just once. V gave up 7 bases and J gave up 9 bases, with 25 bases separating them. The CDR3 runs to 16 residues. Germline V CDR1 and CDR2: LNHDA, SQIVND (reference sequence). This sequence joins TRBV19 and TRBJ1-5, with D tentatively TRBD1 (5 bases). Sequencing input: CD4+ T cells from blood, cultured in vitro. This TCR was recovered from a human donor who had recovered from COVID-19. The CDR3 nucleotides are TGTGCCAGTACCCCCACGGTTACGGGGGGGGAAGGGCCCCAGCATTTT. Protein: CASTPTVTGGEGPQHF.